The rows below give T cell receptor beta chains drawn from one sample of a study of cytomegalovirus exposure and HLA in healthy donors. The protocol was immunoSEQ multiplex PCR, while the TCRdb copy is restricted to in-frame clones and leaves out a portion. The repertoire holds roughly 130,000 clones, with 75% to 85% as singletons. Sequenced material: PBMCs. The receptors were sampled from a girl aged 2 to 9 in good health and CMV-seronegative. Each CDR3 is given with its conserved first and last residue. The D gene is left open where the match is weak. The listing skips clone size in some rows; elsewhere it reads once, few, many or a size class.

V	size	D	J	CDR3	DNA
TRBV5-6	-	-	TRBJ2-6	CASTNGANVLTF	TGTGCCAGCACTAATGGGGCCAACGTCCTGACTTTC
TRBV7-2	-	-	TRBJ2-1	CASSLGLTTGNEQFF	TGTGCCAGCAGCTTGGGACTTACCACGGGCAATGAGCAGTTCTTC
TRBV7-2	once	TRBD1	TRBJ1-2	CASSIQTGGDYGYTF	TGTGCCAGCAGCATCCAGACAGGGGGAGACTATGGCTACACCTTC
TRBV7-2	-	TRBD1	TRBJ1-6	CASSLIGQGTSSPLHF	TGTGCCAGCAGCTTAATAGGACAGGGGACTTCATCACCCCTCCACTTT
TRBV7-9	-	-	TRBJ1-4	CSSSLEGGAREKLFF	TGTTCCAGCAGCTTAGAAGGGGGGGCCCGGGAAAAACTGTTTTTT
TRBV9	few	-	TRBJ2-2	CASSATDSSTGELFF	TGTGCCAGCAGCGCGACGGACAGTTCCACCGGGGAGCTGTTTTTT
TRBV4-2	-	-	TRBJ1-1	CASSSMTEQAFF	TGTGCCAGCAGTTCAATGACTGAGCAAGCTTTCTTT
TRBV11-2	once	-	TRBJ2-7	CASSLDLSEGDF	TGTGCCAGCAGCTTAGATTTGAGCGAGGGGGACTTC
TRBV2	-	TRBD2	TRBJ2-7	CASHPLLAGSGEQYF	TGTGCCAGTCACCCCCTACTAGCGGGATCGGGGGAGCAGTACTTC
TRBV4-1	-	-	TRBJ2-6	CASSQNPGSGANVLTF	TGCGCCAGCAGCCAGAATCCGGGCTCTGGGGCCAACGTCCTGACTTTC
TRBV9	-	-	TRBJ2-7	CASSVGVGGTYEQYF	TGTGCCAGCAGCGTAGGAGTCGGGGGAACCTACGAGCAGTACTTC
TRBV14	once	-	TRBJ1-2	CASSQDPQGNYGYTF	TGTGCCAGCAGCCAAGATCCCCAGGGCAACTATGGCTACACCTTC
TRBV5-1	-	TRBD2	TRBJ2-5	CASSFSDGGVMETQYF	TGCGCCAGCAGCTTTTCGGACGGGGGGGTCATGGAGACCCAGTACTTC
TRBV5-1	-	-	TRBJ2-3	CASSLAGGGDTQYF	TGCGCCAGCAGCTTGGCCGGGGGAGGTGATACGCAGTATTTT
TRBV5-4	-	-	TRBJ1-1	CASSRAGPNTEAFF	TGTGCCAGCAGCCGCGCCGGTCCGAACACTGAAGCTTTCTTT
TRBV27	-	-	TRBJ2-5	CASSFRGVETQYF	TGTGCCAGCAGTTTCAGGGGAGTGGAGACCCAGTACTTC
TRBV18	-	-	TRBJ2-1	CASSPPGLADNEQFF	TGTGCCAGCTCACCACCAGGTCTAGCCGACAATGAGCAGTTCTTC
TRBV5-6	-	TRBD2	TRBJ2-3	CASSLILAASDTQYF	TGTGCCAGCAGCTTAATACTAGCGGCTTCAGATACGCAGTATTTT
TRBV2	-	TRBD2	TRBJ2-2	CASKEGLAGNTGELFF	TGTGCCAGCAAAGAAGGTTTAGCGGGGAACACCGGGGAGCTGTTTTTT
TRBV5-8	-	-	TRBJ2-7	CASSSLVRSGLSREQYF	TGTGCCAGCAGCTCTCTTGTTAGGTCGGGTCTTAGTCGCGAGCAGTACTTC
TRBV23-1	-	TRBD1	TRBJ2-1	CASSQYDRVVIGDEQFF	TGCGCCAGCAGTCAATACGACAGGGTAGTCATAGGGGATGAGCAGTTCTTC
TRBV13	-	-	TRBJ2-5	CASSLGQGPQETQYF	TGTGCCAGCAGCTTAGGACAGGGACCGCAAGAGACCCAGTACTTC
TRBV5-5	-	TRBD1	TRBJ1-5	CASSQTGNNQPQHF	TGTGCCAGCAGCCAGACAGGGAACAATCAGCCCCAGCATTTT
TRBV29-1	-	-	TRBJ2-3	CSVEGAGSTDTQYF	TGCAGCGTTGAAGGTGCGGGTAGCACAGATACGCAGTATTTT
TRBV19	-	-	TRBJ1-6	CASSILAVSSYNSPLHF	TGTGCCAGTAGTATTCTCGCGGTGAGCTCCTATAATTCACCCCTCCACTTT
TRBV20-1	-	-	TRBJ2-1	CSAEYNEQFF	TGCAGTGCTGAGTACAATGAGCAGTTCTTC
TRBV28	-	TRBD1	TRBJ2-7	CASATGEGNNTEQYF	TGTGCCAGCGCGACAGGGGAAGGGAATAATACGGAGCAGTACTTC
TRBV10-3	-	TRBD2	TRBJ2-1	CAISESRAGGRRLREQFF	TGTGCCATCAGTGAGTCCCGAGCGGGGGGGCGCAGGTTGCGAGAGCAGTTCTTC
TRBV9	-	-	TRBJ2-3	CASSVVGTQIPDTQYF	TGTGCCAGCAGCGTAGTCGGGACTCAGATACCAGATACGCAGTATTTT
TRBV6-1	-	-	TRBJ1-5	CASSEGGRVSQPQHF	TGTGCCAGCAGTGAAGGCGGTCGGGTCTCCCAGCCCCAGCATTTT
TRBV19	-	-	TRBJ1-2	CAIPTGPGGYTF	TGTGCCATCCCGACAGGCCCCGGGGGCTACACCTTC
TRBV5-8	-	TRBD2	TRBJ2-3	CASSLLGLATDTQYF	TGTGCCAGCAGCTTGCTGGGACTAGCGACAGATACGCAGTATTTT
TRBV6-1	-	TRBD2	TRBJ2-1	CATLLAGGLGNEQFF	TGTGCCACCCTACTAGCGGGAGGGCTGGGCAATGAGCAGTTCTTC
TRBV6-5	-	-	TRBJ2-7	CASSSFYEQYF	TGTGCCAGCAGTTCTTTCTACGAGCAGTACTTC
TRBV7-9	few	-	TRBJ1-4	CASSTGTGSEKLFF	TGTGCCAGCAGCACCGGGACTGGAAGTGAAAAACTGTTTTTT
TRBV7-3	-	TRBD1	TRBJ1-1	CASSLMNRGPNTEAFF	TGTGCCAGCAGCTTAATGAACAGGGGGCCGAACACTGAAGCTTTCTTT
TRBV7-9	-	-	TRBJ1-2	CASSLDVDRDNYGYTF	TGTGCCAGCAGCTTAGATGTCGACAGAGATAACTATGGCTACACCTTC
TRBV6-9	-	-	TRBJ1-2	CASSYRGCHYGYTF	TGTGCCAGCAGTTATAGAGGGTGCCACTATGGCTACACCTTC
TRBV7-9	-	TRBD1	TRBJ2-1	CASSPRRTGPYNEQFF	TGTGCCAGCAGCCCCCGACGGACAGGGCCCTACAATGAGCAGTTCTTC
TRBV14	once	TRBD2	TRBJ2-4	CASSHTGLAENIQYF	TGTGCCAGCAGCCACACGGGACTAGCGGAAAACATTCAGTACTTC
TRBV7-8	-	TRBD1	TRBJ1-4	CASSLDGTANEKLFF	TGTGCCAGCAGTCTCGACGGGACAGCTAATGAAAAACTGTTTTTT